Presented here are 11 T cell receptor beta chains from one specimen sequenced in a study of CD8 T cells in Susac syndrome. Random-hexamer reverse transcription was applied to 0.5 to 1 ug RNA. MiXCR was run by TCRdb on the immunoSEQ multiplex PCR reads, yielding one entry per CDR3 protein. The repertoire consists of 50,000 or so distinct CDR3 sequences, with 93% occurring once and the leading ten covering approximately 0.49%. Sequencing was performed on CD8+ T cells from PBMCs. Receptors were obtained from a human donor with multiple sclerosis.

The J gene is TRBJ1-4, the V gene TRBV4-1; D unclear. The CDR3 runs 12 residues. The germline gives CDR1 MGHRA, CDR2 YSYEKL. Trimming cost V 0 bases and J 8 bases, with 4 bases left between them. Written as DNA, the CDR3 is TGCGCCAGCAGCCAAGATACCGAAAAACTGTTTTTT. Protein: CASSQDTEKLFF.

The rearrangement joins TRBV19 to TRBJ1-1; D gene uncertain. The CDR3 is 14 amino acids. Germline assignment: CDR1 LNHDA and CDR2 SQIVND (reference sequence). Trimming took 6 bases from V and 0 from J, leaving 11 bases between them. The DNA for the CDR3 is TGTGCCAGTAGGCCTAAGGGTATGAACACTGAAGCTTTCTTT. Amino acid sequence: CASRPKGMNTEAFF.

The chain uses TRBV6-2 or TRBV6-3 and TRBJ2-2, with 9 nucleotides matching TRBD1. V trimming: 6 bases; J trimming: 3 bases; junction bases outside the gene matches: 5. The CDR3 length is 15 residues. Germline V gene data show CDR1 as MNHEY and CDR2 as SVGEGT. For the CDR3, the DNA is TGTGCCAGCAGGACACAGGGGGCCCACACCGGGGAGCTGTTTTTT. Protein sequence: CASRTQGAHTGELFF.

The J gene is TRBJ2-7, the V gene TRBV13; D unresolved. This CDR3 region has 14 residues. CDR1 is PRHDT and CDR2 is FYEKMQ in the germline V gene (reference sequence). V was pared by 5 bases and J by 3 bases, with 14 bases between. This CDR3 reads CASSPRAWGYEQYF. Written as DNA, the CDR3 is TGTGCCAGCAGCCCCCGGGCTTGGGGCTACGAGCAGTACTTC.

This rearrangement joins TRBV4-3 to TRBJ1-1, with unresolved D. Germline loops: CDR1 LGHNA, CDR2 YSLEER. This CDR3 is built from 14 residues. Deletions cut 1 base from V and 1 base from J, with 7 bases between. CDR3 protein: CASSQVTENTEAFF. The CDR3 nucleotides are TGCGCCAGCAGCCAAGTTACAGAGAACACTGAAGCTTTCTTT.

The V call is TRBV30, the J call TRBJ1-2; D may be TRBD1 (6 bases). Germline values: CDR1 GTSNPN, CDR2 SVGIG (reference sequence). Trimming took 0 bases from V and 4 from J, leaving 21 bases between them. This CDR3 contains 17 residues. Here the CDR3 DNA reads TGTGCCTGGAGTGTACATGGACGGGTCAGGGGTACCTATGGCTACACCTTC. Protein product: CAWSVHGRVRGTYGYTF.

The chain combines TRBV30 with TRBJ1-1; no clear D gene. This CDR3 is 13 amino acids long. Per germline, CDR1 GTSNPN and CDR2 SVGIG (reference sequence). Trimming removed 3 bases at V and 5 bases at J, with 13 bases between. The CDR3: CAWRREEVTEAFF. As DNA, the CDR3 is TGTGCCTGGAGAAGAGAGGAGGTGACTGAAGCTTTCTTT.

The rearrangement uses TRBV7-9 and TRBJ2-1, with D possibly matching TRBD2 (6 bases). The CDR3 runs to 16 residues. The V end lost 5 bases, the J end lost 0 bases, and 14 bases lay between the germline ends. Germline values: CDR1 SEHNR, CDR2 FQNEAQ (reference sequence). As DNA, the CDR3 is TGTGCCAGCAGCGGCCGGGAGTTAAGCTCCTACAATGAGCAGTTCTTC. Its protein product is CASSGRELSSYNEQFF.

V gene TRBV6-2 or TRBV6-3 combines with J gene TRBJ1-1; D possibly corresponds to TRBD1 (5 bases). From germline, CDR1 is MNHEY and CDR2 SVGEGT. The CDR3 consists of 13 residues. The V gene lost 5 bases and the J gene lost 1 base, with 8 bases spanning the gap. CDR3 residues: CASSLRENTEAFF. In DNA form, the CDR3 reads TGTGCCAGCAGTCTCAGGGAGAACACTGAAGCTTTCTTT.

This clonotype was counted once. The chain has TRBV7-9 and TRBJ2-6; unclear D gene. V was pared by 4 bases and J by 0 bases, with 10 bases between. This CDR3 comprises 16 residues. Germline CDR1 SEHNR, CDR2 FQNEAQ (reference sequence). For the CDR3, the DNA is TGTGCCAGCAGCTCCCCGGTGGGCTCTGGGGCCAACGTCCTGACTTTC. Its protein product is CASSSPVGSGANVLTF.

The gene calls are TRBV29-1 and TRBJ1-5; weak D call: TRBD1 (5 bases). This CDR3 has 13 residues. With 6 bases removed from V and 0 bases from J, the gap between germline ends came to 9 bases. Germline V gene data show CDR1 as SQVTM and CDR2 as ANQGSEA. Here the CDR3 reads CSVRDGSNQPQHF. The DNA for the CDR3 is TGCAGCGTCCGGGACGGTAGCAATCAGCCCCAGCATTTT.